Given below is one T cell receptor beta chain in context. Its specificity is unknown. The CDR3 totals 14 residues. Germline CDR1 reads SGHRS; CDR2 reads YFSETQ. The trim removed 4 bases at V and 2 bases at J, leaving 3 bases unmatched. The assay was immunoSEQ multiplex PCR, and TCRdb's table has in-frame clones only and misses some. This table holds some 2 million clones, 90% to 95% found once. The data stem from a study of shared clonotypes between healthy human individuals. Whole-study findings and limits: The represented genetic and exposure-history diversity was limited by the small number of donors.

The material sequenced was naive CD4+ T cells sorted from blood. Specified subset: CD45RA+ positively selected. This receptor was taken from a man aged 18 to 29 in good health. The J gene is TRBJ1-3, the V gene TRBV5-1, with 7 bases lining up with TRBD1. The CDR3 DNA reads as TGCGCCAGCAGCCATGGACAGGCTGGAAACACCATATATTTT. This gives the protein CASSHGQAGNTIYF. Supplemented by reference TRBV5-1 and TRBJ1-3, the full variable domain reads KAGVTQTPRYLIKTRGQQVTLSCSPISGHRSVSWYQQTPGQGLQFLFEYFSETQRNKGNFPGRFSGRQFSNSRSEMNVSTLELGDSALYLCASSHGQAGNTIYFGEGSWLTVV.